These T cell receptor beta chains were read from a single sample in a study of T-cell memory formation after mild COVID-19. TCRdb reprocessed the 5' RACE reads with MiXCR, giving one entry per CDR3 protein. The sample includes under 600,000 distinct CDR3 sequences, less than 25% of them seen just once. Input material: PBMCs or a T cell subset sorted from them (not recorded which). The receptors were sampled from an adult woman who had mild COVID-19 (a few samples of this study predate the infection). Cell type and time point are not known. The CDR3 runs from the conserved cysteine through the conserved F or W. D genes are given only for firm matches. Not every row has a clone size; where given, it reads once, few, many or a size class.

few	14	TRBV5-6	TRBJ2-1	-	CASSLRNRVHEQFF	TGTGCCAGCAGCTTGAGGAACAGGGTCCATGAGCAGTTCTTC
few	17	TRBV7-2	TRBJ1-2	-	CASSLKGHSGFNYGYTF	TGTGCCAGCAGCTTAAAGGGACACTCTGGATTTAACTATGGCTACACCTTC
few	16	TRBV5-5	TRBJ1-5	-	CASNWGPPAGNQPQHF	TGTGCCAGCAACTGGGGACCTCCCGCGGGCAATCAGCCCCAGCATTTT
-	12	TRBV7-6	TRBJ1-1	-	CASSFNLQEAFF	TGTGCCAGCAGCTTTAATTTGCAGGAAGCTTTCTTT
few	15	TRBV10-3	TRBJ2-2	-	CAIRVLDRNTGELFF	TGTGCCATCAGAGTTCTGGACAGAAACACCGGGGAGCTGTTTTTT
-	13	TRBV27	TRBJ2-7	-	CATYWRIPYEQYF	TGTGCCACCTATTGGCGGATACCCTACGAGCAGTACTTC
few	9	TRBV5-1	TRBJ2-7	-	CASRDEQYF	TGCGCCAGCAGGGATGAGCAGTACTTC
many	15	TRBV6-5	TRBJ1-1	-	CASSYLYRTGTEAFF	TGTGCCAGCAGTTACCTCTATCGAACGGGCACTGAAGCTTTCTTT
few	14	TRBV6-5	TRBJ1-1	-	CASSGSLRNTEAFF	TGTGCCAGCAGTGGGTCCTTGAGGAACACTGAAGCTTTCTTT
-	14	TRBV19	TRBJ2-7	TRBD1	CASTPGTGDYEQYF	TGTGCCAGTACGCCCGGGACAGGGGACTACGAGCAGTACTTC
many	13	TRBV5-1	TRBJ1-1	-	CASSRRENTEAFF	TGCGCCAGCAGCCGGAGGGAAAACACTGAAGCTTTCTTT
few	10	TRBV19	TRBJ1-2	-	CASKGYGYTF	TGTGCCAGTAAAGGATATGGCTACACCTTC
-	14	TRBV11-3	TRBJ1-6	TRBD1	CASSRQGAGSPLHF	TGTGCCAGCAGCCGACAGGGGGCCGGTTCACCCCTCCACTTT
-	16	TRBV2	TRBJ2-2	TRBD1	CASSEGQGADTGELFF	TGTGCCAGCAGTGAAGGGCAGGGGGCCGACACCGGGGAGCTGTTTTTT
-	16	TRBV5-1	TRBJ2-3	-	CASSLYGRDSTDTQYF	TGCGCCAGCTCCCTCTACGGCAGGGATAGCACAGATACGCAGTACTTT
-	13	TRBV7-2	TRBJ2-7	-	CASSPWSSYEQYF	TGTGCCAGCAGCCCGTGGTCCTCCTACGAGCAGTACTTC
few	14	TRBV10-3	TRBJ2-3	-	CAISESRGTDTQYF	TGTGCCATCAGTGAGTCACGAGGGACAGATACGCAGTATTTT
few	14	TRBV20-1	TRBJ2-5	TRBD2	CSARRLGLAKTQYF	TGCAGTGCTAGACGGCTGGGACTAGCAAAGACCCAGTACTTC
-	16	TRBV18	TRBJ1-1	-	CASSRRTGSENTEAFF	TGTGCCAGCTCACGACGAACAGGCTCTGAGAACACTGAAGCTTTCTTT
-	16	TRBV7-9	TRBJ2-1	TRBD2	CASSPSGLAGLNEQFF	TGTGCCAGCAGCCCCTCCGGACTAGCGGGACTCAATGAGCAGTTCTTC
-	17	TRBV6-2/TRBV6-3	TRBJ2-1	-	CASSYLLPGSSYNEQFF	TGTGCCAGCAGTTACTTACTTCCAGGTAGCTCCTACAATGAGCAGTTCTTC
-	14	TRBV6-6	TRBJ1-2	-	CASSYNDRNYGYTF	TGTGCCAGCAGTTACAATGACAGGAACTATGGCTACACCTTC
-	14	TRBV9	TRBJ1-2	-	CASSLRSGDYGYTF	TGTGCCAGCAGCTTGAGAAGTGGGGACTATGGCTACACCTTC
-	16	TRBV15	TRBJ2-7	TRBD1	CATSRDWGTGGYEQYF	TGTGCCACCAGCAGAGATTGGGGGACAGGGGGCTACGAGCAGTACTTC
few	17	TRBV15	TRBJ1-5	TRBD1	CATSRSGYRGSNQPQHF	TGTGCCACCAGCAGAAGTGGCTACAGGGGAAGCAATCAGCCCCAGCATTTT
-	16	TRBV15	TRBJ2-1	TRBD1	CATSGERVGQGNEQFF	TGTGCCACCAGCGGAGAGCGAGTGGGACAGGGGAATGAGCAGTTCTTC
-	13	TRBV24-1	TRBJ2-2	-	CATRGLGPGELFF	TGTGCCACCAGAGGATTAGGCCCCGGGGAGCTGTTTTTT
-	15	TRBV24-1	TRBJ2-4	TRBD2	CATSDGGLAKNIQYF	TGTGCCACCAGTGACGGGGGGTTAGCCAAAAACATTCAGTACTTC
few	14	TRBV20-1	TRBJ1-5	-	CSARGGGGYQPQHF	TGCAGTGCTAGAGGAGGGGGGGGCTATCAGCCCCAGCATTTT
-	15	TRBV7-3	TRBJ2-3	-	CASSLASLNSDTQYF	TGTGCCAGCAGCTTGGCCTCCCTAAACTCAGATACGCAGTATTTT
-	12	TRBV30	TRBJ1-1	-	CAWSPQGMFAFF	TGTGCCTGGAGTCCCCAGGGGATGTTTGCTTTCTTT
-	16	TRBV29-1	TRBJ2-7	-	CSVEATLGSNSYEQYF	TGCAGCGTTGAAGCCACCCTTGGGTCCAACTCCTACGAGCAGTACTTC
few	14	TRBV6-2/TRBV6-3	TRBJ1-2	TRBD1	CASSRNRGPSGYTF	TGTGCCAGCAGTCGTAACAGGGGGCCAAGCGGCTACACCTTC
few	14	TRBV12-3/TRBV12-4	TRBJ2-3	TRBD2	CASRERSGKDTQYF	TGTGCCAGCAGGGAAAGGAGCGGGAAGGATACGCAGTATTTT
-	14	TRBV5-1	TRBJ2-1	TRBD2	CASQIAGLYNEQFF	TGCGCCAGTCAAATAGCGGGTCTTTACAATGAGCAGTTCTTC
once	9	TRBV9	TRBJ2-7	-	CASSAKQYF	TGTGCCAGCAGCGCAAAGCAGTACTTC
-	12	TRBV11-2	TRBJ2-2	-	CASSLDRWELFF	TGTGCCAGCAGCCTGGACAGATGGGAGCTGTTTTTT
few	12	TRBV12-3/TRBV12-4	TRBJ2-3	-	CANVEAADTQYF	TGTGCCAACGTAGAGGCCGCAGATACGCAGTATTTT
few	11	TRBV12-3/TRBV12-4	TRBJ2-5	TRBD1	CATGTEETQYF	TGTGCAACCGGGACAGAAGAGACCCAGTACTTC
few	13	TRBV20-1	TRBJ1-1	-	CSARQGSATEAFF	TGCAGTGCCCGGCAGGGCTCGGCCACTGAAGCTTTCTTT
-	16	TRBV30	TRBJ2-3	TRBD2	CAWSPGLAGPTDTQYF	TGTGCCTGGAGTCCTGGACTAGCGGGACCCACAGATACGCAGTATTTT
few	13	TRBV30	TRBJ2-7	-	CAWRPGSSYEQYF	TGTGCCTGGAGACCGGGGAGCTCCTACGAGCAGTACTTC